The source of this T cell receptor beta chain is a study of blood T cell repertoires in COVID-19. At the level of the study: Material from acute and convalescent COVID-19 was sourced from the United States, Italy and Spain. T cells, B-cell-depleted T cells, or PBMCs supplied cDNA or gDNA.

CDR1 SGHVS and CDR2 FNYEAQ come from the germline V gene. This CDR3 comprises 16 residues. V dropped 4 bases and J dropped 0 bases, with 15 bases sitting between them. In the source study's methods: By means of reference gene primer amplification, nucleated cell counts were estimated. Measured with immunoSEQ multiplex PCR; TCRdb has only the in-frame clones, and not every one. That table gives V, J and clone size, and the DNA gave D and trimming. The sample yields 150,000 to 200,000 clones, around 81% seen once. Material: peripheral blood. The clonotype was recovered from a man aged 55 to 70 with active or convalescent COVID-19. The chain employs TRBV7-6 and TRBJ1-2, with D possibly TRBD1 on 5 matching bases. The CDR3 nucleotides are TGTGCCAGCAGCTCCACTACTGGGGGGGCTAACTATGGCTACACCTTC. Amino acids: CASSSTTGGANYGYTF. Combining the CDR3 with reference TRBV7-6 and TRBJ1-2 gives the whole variable domain GAGVSQSPRYKVTKRGQDVALRCDPISGHVSLYWYRQALGQGPEFLTYFNYEAQQDKSGLPNDRFSAERPEGSISTLTIQRTEQRDSAMYRCASSSTTGGANYGYTFGSGTRLTVV.